The TCR beta chain under discussion was sequenced for a study of T-cell memory formation after mild COVID-19. Overall study context: Among the donors, TCR clusters were largely specific to each donor.

V shed 5 bases and J shed 4 bases, with 9 bases lying between them. CDR3 length: 12 amino acids. Germline values: CDR1 SGDLS, CDR2 YYNGEE. TCRdb processed the 5' RACE reads anew with MiXCR; each CDR3 protein has one entry. The repertoire has 250,000 to 300,000 distinct CDR3 sequences, around 15% of them found once; the top ten carry roughly 20%. This clonotype was detected only a few times. V usage is TRBV9 and J usage is TRBJ1-2, with a weak D call TRBD1 (5 bases). The sequencing sample was made of PBMCs or a T cell subset sorted from them (not recorded which). The clonotype originates from a man between 18 and 35 years old who had mild COVID-19 (a few samples of this study predate the infection). Cell type and time point are not known. The CDR3 nucleotides are TGTGCCAGCAGGTACCAGGGCTATGGCTACACCTTC. It encodes CASRYQGYGYTF.